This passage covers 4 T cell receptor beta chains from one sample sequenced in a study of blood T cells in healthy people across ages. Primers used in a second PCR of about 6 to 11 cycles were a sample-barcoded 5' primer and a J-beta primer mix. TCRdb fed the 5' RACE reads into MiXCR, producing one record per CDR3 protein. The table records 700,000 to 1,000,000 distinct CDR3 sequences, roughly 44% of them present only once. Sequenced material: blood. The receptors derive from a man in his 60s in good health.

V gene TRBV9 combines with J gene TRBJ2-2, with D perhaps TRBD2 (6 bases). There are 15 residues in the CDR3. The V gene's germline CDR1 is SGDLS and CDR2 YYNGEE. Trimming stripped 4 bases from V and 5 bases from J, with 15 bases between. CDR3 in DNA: TGTGCCAGCAGCCAGGGACTCCTTAAGACCGGGGAGCTGTTTTTT. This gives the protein CASSQGLLKTGELFF.

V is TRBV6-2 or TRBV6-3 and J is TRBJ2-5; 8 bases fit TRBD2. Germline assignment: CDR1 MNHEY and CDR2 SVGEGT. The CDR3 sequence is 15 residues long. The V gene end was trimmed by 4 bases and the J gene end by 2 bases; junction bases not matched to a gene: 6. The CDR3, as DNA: TGTGCCAGCAGTTCCCAGCGGGGGAGACAAGAGACCCAGTACTTC. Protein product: CASSSQRGRQETQYF.

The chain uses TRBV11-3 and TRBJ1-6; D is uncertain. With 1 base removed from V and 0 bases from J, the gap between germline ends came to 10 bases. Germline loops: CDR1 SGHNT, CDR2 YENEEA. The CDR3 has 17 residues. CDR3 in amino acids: CASSLADRSSYNSPLHF. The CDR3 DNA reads TGTGCCAGCAGCTTAGCCGACCGGAGCTCCTATAATTCACCCCTCCACTTT.

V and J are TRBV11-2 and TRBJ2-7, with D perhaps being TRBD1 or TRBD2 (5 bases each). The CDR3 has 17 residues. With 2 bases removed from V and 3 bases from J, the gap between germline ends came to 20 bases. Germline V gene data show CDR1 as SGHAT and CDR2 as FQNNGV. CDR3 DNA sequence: TGTGCCAGCAGCTTAACAAACTGGGGCCGGGAATACTACGAGCAGTACTTC. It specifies CASSLTNWGREYYEQYF.